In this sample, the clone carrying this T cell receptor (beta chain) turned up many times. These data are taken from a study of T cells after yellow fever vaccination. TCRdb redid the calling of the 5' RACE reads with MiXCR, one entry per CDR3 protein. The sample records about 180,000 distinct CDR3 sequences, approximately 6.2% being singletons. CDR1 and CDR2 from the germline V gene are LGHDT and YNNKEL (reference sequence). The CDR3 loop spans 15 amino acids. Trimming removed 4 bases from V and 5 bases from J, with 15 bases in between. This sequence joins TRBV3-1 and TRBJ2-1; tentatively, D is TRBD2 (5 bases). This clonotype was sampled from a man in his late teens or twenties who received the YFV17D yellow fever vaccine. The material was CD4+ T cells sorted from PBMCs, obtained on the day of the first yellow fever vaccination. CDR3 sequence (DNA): TGTGCCAGCAGCCCTTCCACTAGTTCCCACAATGAGCAGTTCTTC. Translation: CASSPSTSSHNEQFF.